This T cell receptor beta chain appears in the sequencing data of a study of T cells in Graves' hyperthyroidism and ophthalmopathy. Across the whole study: Before treatment of any kind, peripheral blood was taken at initial diagnosis.

TCR beta CDR3 regions were amplified from RNA transcripts. HTBI primers were used for first-round RT-PCR of the TCR CDR3. TCRdb re-called the multiplex PCR reads through MiXCR, storing one row per CDR3 protein. In the table there are some 560,000 distinct CDR3 sequences, about 14% of which are singletons. The CDR3 length is 17 residues. V lost 6 bases to trimming and J lost 0 bases, with 18 bases between them. This clonotype was observed a handful of times. Its antigen remains unknown. Findings of the study overall: Separation of ophthalmopathy from stable hyperthyroidism was achieved by a 13 V-J model.

The sequenced sample consisted of blood. The chain is built from TRBV12-3 or TRBV12-4 and TRBJ1-5, with TRBD1 as a possible D gene (6 bases). The source of this sequence is a woman aged 40 to 50 with Graves' hyperthyroidism. CDR3 coding DNA: TGTGCCAGCAGCCCAAACAGGGAGGCCCTTAGCAATCAGCCCCAGCATTTT. It yields the protein CASSPNREALSNQPQHF.